This T cell receptor beta chain was retrieved from a study of blood T cell repertoires in COVID-19. The CDR3 loop spans 17 amino acids. The germline V gene has CDR1 MGHRA and CDR2 YSYEKL. V trimming: 0 bases; J trimming: 4 bases; junction bases outside the gene matches: 9. Sequencing used immunoSEQ multiplex PCR; TCRdb keeps in-frame clones, though not all of them. Of some 110,000 clones listed, around 70% are singletons. The sequencing input was peripheral blood. The sequence derives from a man of 80 years or more with COVID-19, enrolled during active disease. The rearrangement links TRBV4-1 to TRBJ2-5; TRBD1 matches at 9 bases. CDR3 residues: CASSQDFQRDRAETQYF. The CDR3 region has the DNA TGCGCCAGCAGCCAAGACTTCCAGCGGGACAGGGCAGAGACCCAGTACTTC.